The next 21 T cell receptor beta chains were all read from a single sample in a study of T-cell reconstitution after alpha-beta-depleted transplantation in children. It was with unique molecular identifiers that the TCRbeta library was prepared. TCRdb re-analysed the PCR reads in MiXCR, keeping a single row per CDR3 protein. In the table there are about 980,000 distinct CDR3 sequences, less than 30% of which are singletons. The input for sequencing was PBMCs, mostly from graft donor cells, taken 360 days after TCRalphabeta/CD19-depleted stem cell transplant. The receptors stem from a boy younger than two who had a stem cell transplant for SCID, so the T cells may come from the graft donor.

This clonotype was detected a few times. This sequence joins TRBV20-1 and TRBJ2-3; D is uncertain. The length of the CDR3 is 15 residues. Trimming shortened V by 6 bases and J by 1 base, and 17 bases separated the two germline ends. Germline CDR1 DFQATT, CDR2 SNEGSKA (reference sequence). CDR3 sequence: CSALRVTPGTDTQYF. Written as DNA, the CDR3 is TGCAGTGCCCTTAGGGTGACGCCAGGCACAGATACGCAGTATTTT.

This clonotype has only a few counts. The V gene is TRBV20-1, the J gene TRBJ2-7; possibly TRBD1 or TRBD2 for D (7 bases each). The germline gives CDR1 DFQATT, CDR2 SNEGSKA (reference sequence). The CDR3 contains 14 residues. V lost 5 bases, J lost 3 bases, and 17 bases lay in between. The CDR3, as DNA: TGCAGTGCTCAGAGCGGGACAGCCCTCTACGAGCAGTACTTC. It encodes CSAQSGTALYEQYF.

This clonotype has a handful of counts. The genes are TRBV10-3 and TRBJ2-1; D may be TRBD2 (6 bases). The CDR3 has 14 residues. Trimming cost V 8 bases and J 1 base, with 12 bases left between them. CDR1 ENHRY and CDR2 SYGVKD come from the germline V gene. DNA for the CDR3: TGTGCCATCCCACTCGGAGGGTCCTACAATGAGCAGTTCTTC. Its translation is CAIPLGGSYNEQFF.

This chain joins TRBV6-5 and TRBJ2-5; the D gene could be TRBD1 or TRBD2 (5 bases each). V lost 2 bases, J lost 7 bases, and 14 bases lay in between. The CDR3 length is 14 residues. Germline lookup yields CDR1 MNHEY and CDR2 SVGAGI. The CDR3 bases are TGTGCCAGCAGTTACCTCGGCAGTGGGGGGACCCAGTACTTC. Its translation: CASSYLGSGGTQYF.

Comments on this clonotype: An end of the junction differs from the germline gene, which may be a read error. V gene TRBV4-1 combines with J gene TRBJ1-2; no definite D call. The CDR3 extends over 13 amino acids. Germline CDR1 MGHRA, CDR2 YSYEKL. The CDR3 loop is CASSQVGQPYVAF. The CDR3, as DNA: TGCGCCAGCAGCCAAGTTGGGCAGCCTTATGTCGCCTTC.

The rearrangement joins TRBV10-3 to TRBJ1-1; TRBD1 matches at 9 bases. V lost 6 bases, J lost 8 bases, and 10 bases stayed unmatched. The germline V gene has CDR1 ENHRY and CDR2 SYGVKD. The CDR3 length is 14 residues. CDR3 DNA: TGTGCCATCAGACCCGGGACAGGGTATTGGGAAGCTTTCTTT. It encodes CAIRPGTGYWEAFF.

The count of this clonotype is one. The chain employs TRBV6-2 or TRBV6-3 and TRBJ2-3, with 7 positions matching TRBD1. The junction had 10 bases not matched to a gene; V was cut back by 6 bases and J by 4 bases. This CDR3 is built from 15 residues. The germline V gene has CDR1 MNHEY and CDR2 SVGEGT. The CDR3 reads CASSLDRDWADTQYF. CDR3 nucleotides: TGTGCCAGCAGCCTTGACAGGGATTGGGCAGATACGCAGTATTTT.

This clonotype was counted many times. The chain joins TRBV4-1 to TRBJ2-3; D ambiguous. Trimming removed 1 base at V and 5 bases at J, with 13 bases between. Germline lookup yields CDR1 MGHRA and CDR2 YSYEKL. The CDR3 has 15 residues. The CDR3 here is CASSQADLRGDTQYF. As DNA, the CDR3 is TGCGCCAGCAGCCAAGCTGACTTGCGAGGAGATACGCAGTATTTT.

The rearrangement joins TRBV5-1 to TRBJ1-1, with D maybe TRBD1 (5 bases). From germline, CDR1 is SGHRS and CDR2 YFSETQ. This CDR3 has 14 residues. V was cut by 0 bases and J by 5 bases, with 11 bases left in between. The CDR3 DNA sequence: TGCGCCAGCAGCTTGGAATCGGGGACGACTGAAGCTTTCTTT. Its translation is CASSLESGTTEAFF.

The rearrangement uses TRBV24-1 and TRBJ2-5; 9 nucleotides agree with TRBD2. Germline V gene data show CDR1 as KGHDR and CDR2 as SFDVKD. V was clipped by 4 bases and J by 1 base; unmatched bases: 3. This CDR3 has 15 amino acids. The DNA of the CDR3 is TGTGCCACCAGTGACCTGACTAGCGGCCAAGAGACCCAGTACTTC. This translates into CATSDLTSGQETQYF.

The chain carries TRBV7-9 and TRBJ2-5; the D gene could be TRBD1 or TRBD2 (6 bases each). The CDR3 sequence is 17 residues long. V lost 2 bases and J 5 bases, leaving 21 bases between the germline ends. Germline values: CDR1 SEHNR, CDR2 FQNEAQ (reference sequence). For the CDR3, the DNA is TGTGCCAGCAGCTTATTGAGGACAGTTGAGGAGGGGGAGACCCAGTACTTC. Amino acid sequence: CASSLLRTVEEGETQYF.

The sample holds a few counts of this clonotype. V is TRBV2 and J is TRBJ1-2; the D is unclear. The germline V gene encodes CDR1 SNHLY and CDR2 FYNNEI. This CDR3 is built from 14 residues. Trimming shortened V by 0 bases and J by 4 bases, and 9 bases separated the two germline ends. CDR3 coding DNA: TGTGCCAGCAGTGAAGCCGCAGCTTTCTATGGCTACACCTTC. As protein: CASSEAAAFYGYTF.

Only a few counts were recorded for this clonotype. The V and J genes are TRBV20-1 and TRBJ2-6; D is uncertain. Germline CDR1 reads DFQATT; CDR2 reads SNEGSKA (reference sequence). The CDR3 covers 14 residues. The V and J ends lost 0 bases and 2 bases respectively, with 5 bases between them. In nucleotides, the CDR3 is TGCAGTGCTAGAGATCAACCTGGGGCCAACGTCCTGACTTTC. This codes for CSARDQPGANVLTF.

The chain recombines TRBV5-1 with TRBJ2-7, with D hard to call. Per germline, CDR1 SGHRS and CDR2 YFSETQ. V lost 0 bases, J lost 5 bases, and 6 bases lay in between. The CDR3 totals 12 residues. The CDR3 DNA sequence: TGCGCCAGCAGCTTGGAAGTGAACGAGCAGTACTTC. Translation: CASSLEVNEQYF.

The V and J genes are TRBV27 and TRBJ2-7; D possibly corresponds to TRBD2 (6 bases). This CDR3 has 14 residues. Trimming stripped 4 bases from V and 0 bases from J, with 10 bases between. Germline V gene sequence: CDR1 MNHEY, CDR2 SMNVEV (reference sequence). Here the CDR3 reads CASSWAGSSYEQYF. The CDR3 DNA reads TGTGCCAGCAGTTGGGCGGGGAGCTCCTACGAGCAGTACTTC.

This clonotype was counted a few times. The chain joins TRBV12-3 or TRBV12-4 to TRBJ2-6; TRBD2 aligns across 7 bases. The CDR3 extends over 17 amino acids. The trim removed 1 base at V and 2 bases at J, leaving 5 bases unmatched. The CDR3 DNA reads TGTGCCAGCAGTTTAGGGGGAGGGAGGACTGGGGCCAACGTCCTGACTTTC. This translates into CASSLGGGRTGANVLTF.

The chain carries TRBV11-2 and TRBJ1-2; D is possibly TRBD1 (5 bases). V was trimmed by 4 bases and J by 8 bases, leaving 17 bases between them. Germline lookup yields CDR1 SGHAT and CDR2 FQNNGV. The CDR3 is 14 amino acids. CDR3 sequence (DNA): TGTGCCAGCAGCTCCCTCTACGATAGGGGCGGCTACACCTTC. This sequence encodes CASSSLYDRGGYTF.

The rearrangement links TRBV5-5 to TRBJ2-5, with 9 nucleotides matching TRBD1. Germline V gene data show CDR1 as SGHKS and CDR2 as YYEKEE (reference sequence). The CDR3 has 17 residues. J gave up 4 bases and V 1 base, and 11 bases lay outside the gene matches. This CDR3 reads CASSLSPLDRGGETQYF. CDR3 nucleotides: TGTGCCAGCAGCTTGTCCCCCTTGGACAGGGGAGGAGAGACCCAGTACTTC.

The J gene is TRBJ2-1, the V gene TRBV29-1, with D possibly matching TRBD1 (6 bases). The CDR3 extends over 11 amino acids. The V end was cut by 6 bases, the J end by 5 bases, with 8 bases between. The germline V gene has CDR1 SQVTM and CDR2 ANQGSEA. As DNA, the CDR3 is TGCAGCGTCCAGGGGAACAATGAGCAGTTCTTC. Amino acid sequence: CSVQGNNEQFF.

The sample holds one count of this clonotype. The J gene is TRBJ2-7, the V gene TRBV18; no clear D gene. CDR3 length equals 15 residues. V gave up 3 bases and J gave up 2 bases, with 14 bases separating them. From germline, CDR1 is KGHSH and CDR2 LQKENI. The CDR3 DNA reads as TGTGCCAGCTCACCGCGGTTCGTAGGCACCTACGAGCAGTACTTC. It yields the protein CASSPRFVGTYEQYF. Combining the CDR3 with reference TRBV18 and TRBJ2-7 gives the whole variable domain NAGVMQNPRHLVRRRGQEARLRCSPMKGHSHVYWYRQLPEEGLKFMVYLQKENIIDESGMPKERFSAEFPKEGPSILRIQQVVRGDSAAYFCASSPRFVGTYEQYFGPGTRLTVT.

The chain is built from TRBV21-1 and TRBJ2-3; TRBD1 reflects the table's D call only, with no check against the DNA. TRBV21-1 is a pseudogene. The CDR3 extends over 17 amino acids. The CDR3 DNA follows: TGTGCCAGCAGCAAAGGGTCCATCTGGGGGCAAACAGATACGCAGTATTTT. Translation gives CASSKGSIWGQTDTQYF.